These 23 T cell receptor beta chains share one sample of origin, sequenced in a study of T-cell reconstitution after alpha-beta-depleted transplantation in children (dated by TCRdb to the mid-2010s). Library method: PCR. Sequencing instrument: Illumina HiSeq 2500. Molecular barcoding was employed in the preparation of TCR libraries, with unique molecular identifiers being used to normalize TCRbeta repertoire quantification. TCRdb trimmed the raw reads at Q25, called clones with MiXCR and kept productive beta chains. Rows are combined by CDR3 protein, so each entry shows the most common genes and DNA. This sample is represented by about 980,000 distinct CDR3 sequences; 25% to 35% of them were singletons. About 28% of the sample belongs to the ten largest clones. In light of the paper, this sample's treatment or condition label describes: allogeneic hematopoietic cell transplantation with graft depleted of TCRalphabeta T cells and CD19 B cells.

The source was PBMCs, mostly from graft donor cells, collected 360 days after TCRalphabeta/CD19-depleted stem cell transplant. The receptors derive from a boy under two years old who had a stem cell transplant for SCID, so the T cells may come from the graft donor.

In this sample, this clonotype turned up a few times. The chain combines TRBV7-2 with TRBJ1-1; TRBD1 aligns across 10 bases. The CDR3 is 15 residues long. Trimming at V came to 4 bases and at J to 5 bases, leaving 7 bases not matched to a gene. CDR1 is SGHTA and CDR2 is FQGNSA in the germline V gene. As DNA, the CDR3 is TGTGCCAGCAGCTCCGCCGGGACAGGGGTAACTGAAGCTTTCTTT. Translating it yields CASSSAGTGVTEAFF.

This clonotype was picked up a small number of times. The V gene is TRBV12-3 or TRBV12-4, the J gene TRBJ1-6; D perhaps matches TRBD1 (6 bases). Trimming took 0 bases from V and 12 from J, leaving 12 bases between them. This CDR3 contains 14 residues. The CDR3 DNA sequence: TGTGCCAGCAGTTTAGCGGGACAATCAAAACCCCTCCACTTT. It yields the protein CASSLAGQSKPLHF.

This clonotype occurred a few times. The rearrangement joins TRBV12-3 or TRBV12-4 to TRBJ2-6; TRBD2 is a possible D gene (5 bases). CDR3 length equals 15 residues. Trimming shortened V by 8 bases and J by 4 bases, and 15 bases separated the two germline ends. CDR3 region: CASHPHTGGANVLTF. CDR3 bases: TGTGCCAGCCACCCACACACGGGAGGGGCCAACGTCCTGACTTTC.

V is TRBV12-3 or TRBV12-4 and J is TRBJ2-3, with no clear D. The CDR3 runs 13 residues. The V end was cut by 3 bases, the J end by 2 bases, with 6 bases between. The CDR3 protein is CASSFATTDTQYF. The DNA of the CDR3 is TGTGCCAGCAGTTTTGCTACCACAGATACGCAGTATTTT.

This chain connects TRBV20-1 to TRBJ2-3, with TRBD2 as a possible D gene (6 bases). This CDR3 has 13 amino acids. Germline CDR1 and CDR2: DFQATT and SNEGSKA (reference sequence). V was clipped by 3 bases and J by 9 bases, with 16 bases between them. CDR3 amino acids: CSARGTPGETQYF. CDR3 nucleotides: TGCAGTGCTAGGGGCACCCCGGGGGAAACGCAGTATTTT.

The chain combines TRBV20-1 with TRBJ2-1, with unresolved D. The ends were cut back, 2 bases at V and 10 bases at J, with 9 bases in the middle. The CDR3 has 11 amino acids. CDR1 is DFQATT, CDR2 SNEGSKA, per germline (reference sequence). The CDR3 spells CSARLDLEQFF. The CDR3 nucleotides read TGCAGTGCTAGACTAGACCTGGAGCAGTTCTTC.

This clonotype has just a few counts. This sequence joins TRBV4-2 and TRBJ2-3; tentative D call: TRBD2 (6 bases). The CDR3 covers 16 residues. Trimming stripped 0 bases from V and 3 bases from J, with 13 bases between. The germline gives CDR1 LGHNA, CDR2 YNFKEQ. CDR3 DNA sequence: TGTGCCAGCAGCCAAGAAGGCGGGGCGTGGACAGATACGCAGTATTTT. This translates into CASSQEGGAWTDTQYF.

This clonotype was picked up a small number of times. This chain connects TRBV4-2 to TRBJ2-2; 7 bases are a match to TRBD1. The length of the CDR3 is 18 residues. Germline CDR1 LGHNA, CDR2 YNFKEQ. The V segment lost 0 bases and the J segment 2 bases; nucleotides outside the gene matches: 9. CDR3 coding DNA: TGTGCCAGCAGCCAAGATCTTGGACAGGAACTAAACACCGGGGAGCTGTTTTTT. It translates to CASSQDLGQELNTGELFF.

On this clonotype: The DNA is left out, because the CDR3 cannot be placed on it with certainty; the CDR3 is given as TCRdb lists it. This chain connects TRBV18 to TRBJ2-2; TRBD1 is the table's D call, not checked against the DNA. 15 amino acids form the CDR3, both terminal residues included. CDR1 is KGHSH, CDR2 LQKENI, per germline. The CDR3 reads CASSPTPGVPGELFF.

J is TRBJ1-5 and V is TRBV20-1, with TRBD1 as a possible D gene (5 bases). V gave up 3 bases and J gave up 0 bases, with 12 bases separating them. The CDR3 runs 15 residues. Germline V gene sequence: CDR1 DFQATT, CDR2 SNEGSKA (reference sequence). CDR3 region: CSASRDHISNQPQHF. The CDR3 DNA follows: TGCAGTGCTAGCCGGGACCATATTAGCAATCAGCCCCAGCATTTT.

The chain combines TRBV7-2 with TRBJ2-1; 7 nucleotides match TRBD2. Germline CDR1 SGHTA, CDR2 FQGNSA. With V trimmed by 1 base and J by 10 bases, 10 bases remained unmatched. The CDR3 totals 15 residues. CDR3 sequence: CASSLESGVSREQFF. CDR3 coding DNA: TGTGCCAGCAGCTTAGAAAGCGGGGTATCCCGGGAGCAGTTCTTC.

The gene calls are TRBV18 and TRBJ2-5; TRBD1 aligns across 8 bases. The germline V gene has CDR1 KGHSH and CDR2 LQKENI. The trim removed 5 bases at V and 5 bases at J, leaving 10 bases unmatched. This CDR3 is built from 15 residues. The DNA of the CDR3 is TGTGCCAGCTCATTGGACAGGGCGTTGTGGGAGACCCAGTACTTC. Translation: CASSLDRALWETQYF.

This sequence joins TRBV24-1 and TRBJ2-3; D is possibly TRBD1 (6 bases). Germline values: CDR1 KGHDR, CDR2 SFDVKD. The CDR3 spans 14 residues. V was trimmed by 6 bases and J by 3 bases, leaving 12 bases between them. In DNA form, the CDR3 reads TGTGCCACCAGTTCTGGGGGCCTAACAGATACGCAGTATTTT. Amino acid sequence: CATSSGGLTDTQYF.

In its sample, this clonotype was seen a few times. The rearrangement uses TRBV13 and TRBJ2-7; 9 bases fit TRBD1. V shed 4 bases, J shed 7 bases, and the junction held 14 bases outside the gene matches. This CDR3 is 16 amino acids long. Per the germline V gene, CDR1 is PRHDT and CDR2 is FYEKMQ (reference sequence). As DNA, the CDR3 is TGTGCCAGCAGCTCTCCGGGGACAGGGACAATTCGGGAGCAGTACTTC. This encodes CASSSPGTGTIREQYF.

This clonotype was seen many times. This chain connects TRBV6-4 to TRBJ2-3; a possible D gene is TRBD2 (7 bases). Germline CDR1 MRHNA, CDR2 SNTAGT. The CDR3 covers 15 residues. V was shortened by 2 bases and J by 0 bases, with 9 bases between the two germline ends. The CDR3 is CASSDGGASTDTQYF. The CDR3 region has the DNA TGTGCCAGCAGTGACGGGGGGGCTAGCACAGATACGCAGTATTTT.

In its sample, this clonotype was seen a few times. J is TRBJ2-3 and V is TRBV5-5; D is unclear. CDR1 SGHKS and CDR2 YYEKEE come from the germline V gene (reference sequence). The CDR3 spans 11 residues. V lost 0 bases and J 15 bases, leaving 11 bases between the germline ends. The CDR3 here is CASSLEGGLYF. The CDR3 DNA reads as TGTGCCAGCAGCTTGGAGGGTGGCCTCTATTTT.

This clonotype occurred once. The gene calls are TRBV15 and TRBJ1-5; possible D gene TRBD1, 5 bases. Germline V CDR1 and CDR2: LNHNV, YYDKDF (reference sequence). Trimming left V 0 bases short and J 0 bases short, with 9 bases between. This CDR3 spans 16 amino acids. CDR3 DNA: TGTGCCACCAGCAGAGATTGGGGGGATAGCAATCAGCCCCAGCATTTT. It specifies CATSRDWGDSNQPQHF.

The chain combines TRBV4-1 with TRBJ2-5, with TRBD1 identical over 8 bases. After removal of 0 bases from V and 4 bases from J, the junction contained 4 bases not matched to a gene. The CDR3 extends over 15 amino acids. The germline V gene encodes CDR1 MGHRA and CDR2 YSYEKL. The CDR3 bases are TGCGCCAGCAGCCAAGAATATACAGGGGGAGAGACCCAGTACTTC. This sequence encodes CASSQEYTGGETQYF.

In this sample, this clonotype turned up a few times. The rearrangement links TRBV30 to TRBJ2-5; 10 nucleotides match TRBD1. V shed 1 base, J shed 4 bases, and the junction held 6 bases outside the gene matches. The germline CDR1 and CDR2 sequences are GTSNPN and SVGIG (reference sequence). The CDR3 has 15 amino acids. CDR3 coding DNA: TGTGCCTGGAGTGGGGACAGGGGACGGGGAGAGACCCAGTACTTC. Translation gives CAWSGDRGRGETQYF.

The chain couples TRBV20-1 to TRBJ2-1; possible D gene TRBD2, 6 bases. Trimming left V 7 bases short and J 3 bases short, with 16 bases between. Germline loops: CDR1 DFQATT, CDR2 SNEGSKA (reference sequence). The CDR3 runs 14 residues. The CDR3 reads CSVYPTGGYNEQFF. The DNA of the CDR3 is TGCAGTGTTTACCCTACCGGGGGCTACAATGAGCAGTTCTTC.

In its sample, this clonotype was seen a few times. V gene TRBV12-3 or TRBV12-4 combines with J gene TRBJ2-2; D is possibly TRBD1 (6 bases). The CDR3 has 14 residues. V lost 5 bases, J lost 5 bases, and 12 bases lay in between. The CDR3 DNA follows: TGTGCCAGCAGTGGCACAGGGTTGACCGGGGAGCTGTTTTTT. Protein: CASSGTGLTGELFF.

This clonotype was found a few times. This sequence joins TRBV5-6 and TRBJ1-1, with 12 bases that match TRBD1. Germline assignment: CDR1 SGHDT and CDR2 YYEEEE. The CDR3 consists of 14 residues. Trimming cost V 3 bases and J 7 bases; bases outside gene matches: 4. The CDR3 nucleotides are TGTGCCAGCAGCTGGGACAGGGGGCGAGTTGAAGCTTTCTTT. It translates to CASSWDRGRVEAFF.

This clonotype was observed many times. CDR3 residues: CASSPNPGLAGGFTYNEQFF. DNA for the CDR3: TGTGCCAGCAGTCCGAACCCGGGACTAGCGGGGGGCTTTACCTACAATGAGCAGTTCTTC. This chain links TRBV28 with TRBJ2-1; TRBD2 matches 15 bases. The J segment lost 2 bases and the V segment lost 5 bases, leaving 13 bases of the junction unmatched. The CDR3 contains 20 residues. Germline CDR1 reads MDHEN; CDR2 reads SYDVKM.